This TCR beta chain was obtained from a study of CD8+CD57+ T cells in acquired aplastic anemia. CDR3 and TCR beta VDJ profiling relied on a genomic DNA template. TCRdb used MiXCR to reprocess the reads, holding one entry per CDR3 protein. The sample includes hundreds of thousands of distinct CDR3 sequences, under 65% seen only once; the top ten take 1.3%. This clonotype was seen just once. Previously, flow cytometry had revealed CD8+CD57+ cell expansion in the patients chosen for sequencing. Patient blood was sampled before any therapy had been received. The J segment lost 6 bases and the V segment lost 5 bases, leaving 12 bases of the junction unmatched. Germline assignment: CDR1 SEHNR and CDR2 FQNEAQ (reference sequence). The CDR3 is 16 residues long.

The specimen was sorted CD4+, CD8+, or CD8+CD57+ T cells (not recorded which) from PBMCs. This TCR was recovered from a human donor with aplastic anemia. The chain couples TRBV7-9 to TRBJ1-1; 10 bases align to TRBD1. The CDR3 nucleotides are TGTGCCAGCAGCGCCCCGGACAGGGGGAAAAGGTCTGAAGCTTTCTTT. It yields the protein CASSAPDRGKRSEAFF.